The 14 T cell receptor beta chains below were found in one sample sequenced in a study of blood T cell repertoires in COVID-19. Assay: immunoSEQ multiplex PCR; the TCRdb copy retains only in-frame clones and omits some. The data contain 200,000 to 250,000 clones, about 82% of them singletons. What was sequenced was peripheral blood. These receptors all come from a woman of 80 years or more with COVID-19, enrolled during active disease.

The chain joins TRBV7-2 to TRBJ1-3; D not resolved. The CDR3 length is 14 residues. Per germline, CDR1 SGHTA and CDR2 FQGNSA. The ends were cut back, 6 bases at V and 3 bases at J, with 12 bases in the middle. CDR3 residues: CASSPGGSGNTIYF. DNA of the CDR3: TGTGCCAGCAGTCCGGGCGGGAGTGGAAACACCATATATTTT.

The chain's CDR3 is CAISESAGRAEAFF. The CDR3 nucleotides are TGTGCCATCAGTGAGTCGGCAGGGAGGGCTGAAGCTTTCTTT. The chain uses TRBV10-3 and TRBJ1-1, with a weak D call TRBD1 (5 bases). This CDR3 spans 14 amino acids. Per the germline V gene, CDR1 is ENHRY and CDR2 is SYGVKD. Trimming stripped 0 bases from V and 6 bases from J, with 11 bases between.

The V and J genes are TRBV18 and TRBJ1-5; D gene unclear. The CDR3 contains 15 residues. Trimming cost V 3 bases and J 7 bases, with 16 bases left between them. The V gene's germline CDR1 is KGHSH and CDR2 LQKENI. CDR3 in amino acids: CASSPGREGGQPQHF. The CDR3 DNA sequence: TGTGCCAGCTCACCTGGAAGGGAGGGCGGGCAGCCCCAGCATTTT.

The V gene is TRBV3-1 (or the pseudogene TRBV3-2), the J gene TRBJ1-1, with 9 bases that match TRBD1. V shed 4 bases and J 6 bases; nucleotides not matched to a gene: 9. Germline CDR1 and CDR2: LGHDT and YNNKEL (reference sequence). The CDR3 spans 15 residues. Here the CDR3 reads CASSPGTGRSAEAFF. CDR3 DNA: TGTGCCAGCAGCCCCGGGACAGGGCGGAGCGCTGAAGCTTTCTTT.

V gene TRBV13 combines with J gene TRBJ2-1; 7 bases align to TRBD2. The CDR3 has 14 amino acids. Trimming took 5 bases from V and 6 from J; bases not matched to a gene: 7. Germline V CDR1 and CDR2: PRHDT, FYEKMQ (reference sequence). CDR3 residues: CASSLSGASNEQFF. In DNA form, the CDR3 reads TGTGCCAGCAGCCTCAGCGGGGCGAGCAATGAGCAGTTCTTC. Looking up the rest from reference TRBV13 and TRBJ2-1 gives the full variable domain: AAGVIQSPRHLIKEKRETATLKCYPIPRHDTVYWYQQGPGQDPQFLISFYEKMQSDKGSIPDRFSAQQFSDYHSELNMSSLELGDSALYFCASSLSGASNEQFFGPGTRLTVL.

The rearrangement uses TRBV2 and TRBJ1-5; D may be TRBD1 (5 bases). Trimming removed 1 base from V and 7 bases from J, with 11 bases in between. The CDR3 has 14 amino acids. The germline V gene encodes CDR1 SNHLY and CDR2 FYNNEI. The CDR3 nucleotides read TGTGCCAGCAGTGAAGAACAGGTGAGACAGCCCCAGCATTTT. It specifies CASSEEQVRQPQHF.

This chain links TRBV2 with TRBJ1-5; D may be TRBD1 (6 bases). V was shortened by 3 bases and J by 7 bases, with 19 bases between the two germline ends. This CDR3 is built from 16 residues. CDR1 is SNHLY, CDR2 FYNNEI, per germline. The CDR3 reads CASSDQQGRNRQPQHF. CDR3 sequence (DNA): TGTGCCAGCAGTGATCAACAGGGAAGGAACAGACAGCCCCAGCATTTT.

The chain couples TRBV6-6 to TRBJ1-5; no reliable D call. Germline loops: CDR1 MNHNY, CDR2 SVGAGI (reference sequence). V lost 3 bases and J 3 bases, leaving 12 bases between the germline ends. The CDR3 is 15 residues long. The CDR3 DNA sequence: TGTGCCAGCAGTTATGAGCAACAGCTCAATCAGCCCCAGCATTTT. This gives the protein CASSYEQQLNQPQHF.

This chain connects TRBV7-8 to TRBJ2-5, with D possibly being TRBD2 (5 bases). Trimming cost V 2 bases and J 5 bases, with 15 bases left between them. The CDR3 is made up of 15 amino acids. The V gene's germline CDR1 is SGHVS and CDR2 FQNEAQ. This CDR3 reads CASSLRALGAETQYF. CDR3 DNA: TGTGCCAGCAGCTTAAGAGCCTTGGGAGCGGAGACCCAGTACTTC. The complete variable domain, with remaining parts taken from reference TRBV7-8 and TRBJ2-5, reads GAGVSQSPRYKVAKRGQDVALRCDPISGHVSLFWYQQALGQGPEFLTYFQNEAQLDKSGLPSDRFFAERPEGSVSTLKIQRTQQEDSAVYLCASSLRALGAETQYFGPGTRLLVL.

This clone was detected once. The chain employs TRBV5-1 and TRBJ2-1; TRBD2 matches 10 bases. The CDR3 length is 16 residues. Germline trimming cut 4 bases from V and 4 bases from J; bases unmatched to any gene: 8. Germline loops: CDR1 SGHRS, CDR2 YFSETQ. CDR3 DNA: TGCGCCAGCAGCCTCGGAGGAGCGGGGGGGTACAATGAGCAGTTCTTC. This gives the protein CASSLGGAGGYNEQFF.

The chain combines TRBV4-1 with TRBJ1-6; weak D call: TRBD1 (5 bases). V lost 0 bases and J lost 8, with 14 bases in between. This CDR3 comprises 16 residues. Germline CDR1 and CDR2: MGHRA and YSYEKL. The chain's CDR3 is CASSQEPGSWYSPLHF. As DNA, the CDR3 is TGCGCCAGCAGCCAAGAGCCAGGGTCATGGTATTCACCCCTCCACTTT.

This clone was seen a handful of times. The V and J genes are TRBV7-6 and TRBJ1-6, with D unclear. The CDR3 consists of 14 residues. V lost 5 bases and J lost 1, with 6 bases in between. Germline V gene sequence: CDR1 SGHVS, CDR2 FNYEAQ. CDR3 protein: CASSPGSYNSPLHF. The CDR3 DNA reads as TGTGCCAGCAGCCCCGGGTCCTATAATTCACCCCTCCACTTT.

This clone was counted only a few times. The CDR3 spells CASSITRQGFTEAFF. CDR3 DNA: TGTGCCAGCAGTATAACCCGACAGGGGTTCACTGAAGCTTTCTTT. This sequence joins TRBV28 and TRBJ1-1, with TRBD1 matching 8 bases. V was pared by 5 bases and J by 4 bases, with 9 bases of the junction left unmatched. This CDR3 has 15 residues. Per the germline V gene, CDR1 is MDHEN and CDR2 is SYDVKM.

The J gene is TRBJ2-3, the V gene TRBV19; 10 bases map to TRBD1. Looked up from germline, CDR1 is LNHDA and CDR2 is SQIVND (reference sequence). J was trimmed by 3 bases and V by 8 bases; bases with no gene match: 2. This CDR3 contains 13 residues. CDR3 nucleotide sequence: TGTGCCAGTCGGACAGGGGGGACAGATACGCAGTATTTT. Translated: CASRTGGTDTQYF.